This paragraph reports one T cell receptor beta chain. Its antigen is as yet unknown. This specimen comes from a study of cytomegalovirus exposure and HLA in healthy donors. The PCR made use of 60 Vbeta and 13 Jbeta primers. Data came from immunoSEQ multiplex PCR; TCRdb stores just in-frame clones and leaves some out. The sample consists of about 130,000 clones, roughly 80% of them appearing once. Points from the study as a whole: Previous analysis showed most TCR beta V segments were productive about 87% or about 30% of the time. Diagnosis of cytomegalovirus status made by the classifier reportedly showed high specificity and sensitivity. Follow-up analysis later connected one missense variant in DCLRE1C with trimming of TCR beta V- and J-genes. Fewer N-insertions than the roughly 630-donor mean were reportedly shown by an Asian-associated ancestry cluster in a later analysis.

J was trimmed by 4 bases and V by 2 bases; bases with no gene match: 3. Germline-derived CDR1 and CDR2 are SGHTA and FQGNSA. The CDR3 spans 14 residues. The gene calls are TRBV7-2 and TRBJ1-1; TRBD1 matches at 8 bases. Sequenced input: PBMCs. The clonotype comes from a man aged 18 to 29 in good health and CMV-seropositive. The CDR3 here is CASSLTTGATEAFF. The CDR3 coding sequence is TGTGCCAGCAGCTTAACGACAGGGGCCACTGAAGCTTTCTTT.